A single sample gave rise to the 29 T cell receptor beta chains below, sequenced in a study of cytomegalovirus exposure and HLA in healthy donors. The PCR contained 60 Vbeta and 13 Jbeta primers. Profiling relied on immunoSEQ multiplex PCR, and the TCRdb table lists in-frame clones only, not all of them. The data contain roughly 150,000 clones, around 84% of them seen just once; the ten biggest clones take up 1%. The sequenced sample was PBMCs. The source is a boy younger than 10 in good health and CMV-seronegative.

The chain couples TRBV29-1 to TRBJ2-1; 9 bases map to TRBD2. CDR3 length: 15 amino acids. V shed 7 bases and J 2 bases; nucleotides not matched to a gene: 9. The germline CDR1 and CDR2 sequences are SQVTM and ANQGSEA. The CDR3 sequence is CSGGGIAGAYNEQFF. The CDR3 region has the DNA TGCAGCGGGGGGGGCATAGCGGGGGCCTACAATGAGCAGTTCTTC.

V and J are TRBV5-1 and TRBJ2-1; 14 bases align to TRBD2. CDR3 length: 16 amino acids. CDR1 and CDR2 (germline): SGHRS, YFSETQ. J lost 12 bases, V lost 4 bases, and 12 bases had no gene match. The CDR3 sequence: CASSTGLAGAGSGQFF. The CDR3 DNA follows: TGCGCCAGCAGCACGGGACTAGCGGGGGCAGGGAGTGGGCAGTTCTTC.

The CDR3 DNA follows: TGTGCCAGCAGCCCAGGTTTCTCCTACGAGCAGTACTTC. Translation gives CASSPGFSYEQYF. The rearrangement links TRBV11-3 to TRBJ2-7; D is uncertain. Trimming shortened V by 5 bases and J by 0 bases, and 8 bases separated the two germline ends. CDR1 and CDR2 (germline): SGHNT, YENEEA. CDR3 size: 13 residues. Supplemented by reference TRBV11-3 and TRBJ2-7, the full variable domain reads EAGVVQSPRYKIIEKKQPVAFWCNPISGHNTLYWYLQNLGQGPELLIRYENEEAVDDSQLPKDRFSAERLKGVDSTLKIQPAELGDSAVYLCASSPGFSYEQYFGPGTRLTVT.

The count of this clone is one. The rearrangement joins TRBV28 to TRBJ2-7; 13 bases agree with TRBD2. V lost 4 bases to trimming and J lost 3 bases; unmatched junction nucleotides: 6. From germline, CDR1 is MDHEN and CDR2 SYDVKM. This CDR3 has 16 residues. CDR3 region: CASSSWTSGSVYEQYF. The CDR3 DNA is TGTGCCAGCAGTTCCTGGACTAGCGGGAGTGTCTACGAGCAGTACTTC.

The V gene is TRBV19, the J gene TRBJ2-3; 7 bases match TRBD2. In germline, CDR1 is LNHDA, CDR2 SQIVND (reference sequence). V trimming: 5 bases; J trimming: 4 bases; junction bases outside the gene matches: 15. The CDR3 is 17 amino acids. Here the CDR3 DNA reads TGTGCCAGTAGTCCCGAGCGGGGTTGGAGGGCAGCAGATACGCAGTATTTT. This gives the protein CASSPERGWRAADTQYF.

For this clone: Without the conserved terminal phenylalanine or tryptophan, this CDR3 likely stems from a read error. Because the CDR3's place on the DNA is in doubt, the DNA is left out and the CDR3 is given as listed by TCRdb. CDR3 loop: CASEQGGQVPFL. The rearrangement links TRBV7-9 to TRBJ1-1; the table's D call of TRBD1 was not tested on the DNA. The CDR3 totals 12 residues, both ends included. CDR1 SEHNR and CDR2 FQNEAQ come from the germline V gene (reference sequence).

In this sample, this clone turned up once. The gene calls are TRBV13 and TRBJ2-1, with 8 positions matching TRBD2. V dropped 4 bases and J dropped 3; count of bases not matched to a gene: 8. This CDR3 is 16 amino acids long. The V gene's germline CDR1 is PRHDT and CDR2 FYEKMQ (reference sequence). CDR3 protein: CASSSEAGVNYNEQFF. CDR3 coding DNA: TGTGCCAGCAGCTCCGAAGCGGGAGTGAACTACAATGAGCAGTTCTTC.

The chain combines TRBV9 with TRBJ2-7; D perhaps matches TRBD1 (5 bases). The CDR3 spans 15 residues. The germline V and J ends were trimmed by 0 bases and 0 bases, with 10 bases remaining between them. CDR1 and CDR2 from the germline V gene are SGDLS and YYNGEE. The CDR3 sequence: CASSVAQGTSYEQYF. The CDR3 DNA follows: TGTGCCAGCAGCGTAGCTCAGGGTACCTCCTACGAGCAGTACTTC.

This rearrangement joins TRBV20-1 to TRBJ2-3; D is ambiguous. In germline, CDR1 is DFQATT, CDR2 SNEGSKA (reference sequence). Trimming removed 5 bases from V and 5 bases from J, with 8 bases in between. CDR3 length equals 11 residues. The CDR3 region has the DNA TGCAGTGCTCCAGGCGTAGATACGCAGTATTTT. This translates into CSAPGVDTQYF.

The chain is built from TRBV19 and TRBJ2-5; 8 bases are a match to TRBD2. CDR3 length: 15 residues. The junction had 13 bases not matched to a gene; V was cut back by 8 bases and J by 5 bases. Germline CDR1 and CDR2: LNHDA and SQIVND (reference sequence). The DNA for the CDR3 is TGTGCCAGTGGAGTGAGCGGGAGCGGCGGCGAGACCCAGTACTTC. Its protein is CASGVSGSGGETQYF.

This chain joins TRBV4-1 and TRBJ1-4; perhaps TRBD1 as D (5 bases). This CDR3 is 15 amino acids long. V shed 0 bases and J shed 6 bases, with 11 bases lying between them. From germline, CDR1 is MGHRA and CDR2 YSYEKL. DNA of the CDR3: TGCGCCAGCAGCCAAGATGGGGGAGGGTATGAAAAACTGTTTTTT. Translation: CASSQDGGGYEKLFF.

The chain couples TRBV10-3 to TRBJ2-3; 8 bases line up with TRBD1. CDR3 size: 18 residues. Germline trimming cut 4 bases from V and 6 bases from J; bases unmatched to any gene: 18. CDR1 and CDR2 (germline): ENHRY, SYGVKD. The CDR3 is CAISALPLTGVTTDTQYF. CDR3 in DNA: TGTGCCATCAGTGCGCTCCCTTTGACAGGGGTCACAACCGATACGCAGTATTTT.

This chain's CDR3 is CASSSLFGRTEAFF. CDR3 sequence (DNA): TGTGCCAGCAGCTCCTTATTTGGGCGAACTGAAGCTTTCTTT. This chain joins TRBV7-6 and TRBJ1-1; no clear D gene. The germline V and J ends were trimmed by 4 bases and 5 bases, with 14 bases remaining between them. CDR3 size: 14 residues. The V gene's germline CDR1 is SGHVS and CDR2 FNYEAQ.

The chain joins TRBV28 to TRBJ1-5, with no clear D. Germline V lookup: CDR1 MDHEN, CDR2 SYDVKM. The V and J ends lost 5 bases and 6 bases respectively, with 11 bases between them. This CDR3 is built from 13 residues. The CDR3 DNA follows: TGTGCCAGCAGTAATCGGGGAGGTCAGCCCCAGCATTTT. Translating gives CASSNRGGQPQHF.

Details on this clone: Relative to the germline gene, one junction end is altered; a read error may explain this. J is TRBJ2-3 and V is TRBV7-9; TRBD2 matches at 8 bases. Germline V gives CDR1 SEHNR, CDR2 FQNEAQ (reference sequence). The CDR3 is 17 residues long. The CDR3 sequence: CSSSPRTGGGPTDTQYF. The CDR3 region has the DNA TGTTCCAGCAGCCCCCGTACGGGCGGGGGGCCCACAGATACGCAGTATTTT.

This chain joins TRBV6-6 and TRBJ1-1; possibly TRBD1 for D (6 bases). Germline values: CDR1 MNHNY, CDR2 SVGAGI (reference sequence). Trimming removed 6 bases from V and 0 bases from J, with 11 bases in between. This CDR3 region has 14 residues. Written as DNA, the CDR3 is TGTGCCAGCAGAAGGGGGGGGATGAACACTGAAGCTTTCTTT. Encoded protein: CASRRGGMNTEAFF.

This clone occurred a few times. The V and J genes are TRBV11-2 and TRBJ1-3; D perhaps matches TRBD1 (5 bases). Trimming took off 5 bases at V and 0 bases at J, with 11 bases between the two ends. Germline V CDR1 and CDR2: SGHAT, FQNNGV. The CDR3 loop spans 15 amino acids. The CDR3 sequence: CASSAGTYSGNTIYF. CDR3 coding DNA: TGTGCCAGCAGCGCCGGGACTTACTCTGGAAACACCATATATTTT.

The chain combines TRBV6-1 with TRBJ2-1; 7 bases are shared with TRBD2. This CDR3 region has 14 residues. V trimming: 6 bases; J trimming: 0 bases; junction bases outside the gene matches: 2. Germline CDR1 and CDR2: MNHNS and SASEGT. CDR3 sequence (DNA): TGTGCCAGCAGGGCTAGCGGCTCCTACAATGAGCAGTTCTTC. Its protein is CASRASGSYNEQFF.

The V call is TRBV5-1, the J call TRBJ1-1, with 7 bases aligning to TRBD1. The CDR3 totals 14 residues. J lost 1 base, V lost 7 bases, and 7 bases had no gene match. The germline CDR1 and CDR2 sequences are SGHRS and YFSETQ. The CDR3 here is CASSEGTANTEAFF. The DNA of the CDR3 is TGCGCCAGCTCCGAAGGGACAGCGAACACTGAAGCTTTCTTT. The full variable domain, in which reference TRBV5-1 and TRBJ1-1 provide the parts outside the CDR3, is KAGVTQTPRYLIKTRGQQVTLSCSPISGHRSVSWYQQTPGQGLQFLFEYFSETQRNKGNFPGRFSGRQFSNSRSEMNVSTLELGDSALYLCASSEGTANTEAFFGQGTRLTVV.

CDR3 loop: CATSGLTTYEQYF. The CDR3 bases are TGTGCCACCAGCGGGCTAACAACCTACGAGCAGTACTTC. The chain couples TRBV15 to TRBJ2-7; D is undetermined. The ends were cut back, 5 bases at V and 2 bases at J, with 10 bases in the middle. The CDR3 runs to 13 residues. From germline, CDR1 is LNHNV and CDR2 YYDKDF (reference sequence).

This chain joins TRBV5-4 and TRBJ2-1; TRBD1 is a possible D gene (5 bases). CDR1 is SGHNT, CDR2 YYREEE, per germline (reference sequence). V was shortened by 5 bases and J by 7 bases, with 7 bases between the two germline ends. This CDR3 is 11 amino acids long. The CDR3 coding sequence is TGTGCCAGCAGACAGGCGAATGAGCAGTTCTTC. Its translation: CASRQANEQFF.

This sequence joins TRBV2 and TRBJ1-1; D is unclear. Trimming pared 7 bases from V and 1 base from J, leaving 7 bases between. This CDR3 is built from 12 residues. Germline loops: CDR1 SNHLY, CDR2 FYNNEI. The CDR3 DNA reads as TGTGCCAGCATCGTCTCGAACACTGAAGCTTTCTTT. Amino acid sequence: CASIVSNTEAFF.

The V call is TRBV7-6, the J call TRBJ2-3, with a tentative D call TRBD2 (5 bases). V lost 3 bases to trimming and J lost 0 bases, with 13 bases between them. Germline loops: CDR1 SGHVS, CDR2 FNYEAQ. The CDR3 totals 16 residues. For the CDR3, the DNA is TGTGCCAGCAGCTTGAGAGACTACCCTAGCACAGATACGCAGTATTTT. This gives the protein CASSLRDYPSTDTQYF.

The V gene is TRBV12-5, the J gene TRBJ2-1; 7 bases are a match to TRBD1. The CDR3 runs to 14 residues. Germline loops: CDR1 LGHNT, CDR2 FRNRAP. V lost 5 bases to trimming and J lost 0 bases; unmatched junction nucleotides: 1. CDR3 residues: CASGPGGSYNEQFF. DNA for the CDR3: TGTGCTAGTGGTCCAGGGGGCTCCTACAATGAGCAGTTCTTC.

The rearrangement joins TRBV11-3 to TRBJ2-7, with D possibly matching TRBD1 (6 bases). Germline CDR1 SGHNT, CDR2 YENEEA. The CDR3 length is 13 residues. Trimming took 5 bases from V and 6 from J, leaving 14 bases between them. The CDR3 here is CASSPGTITEQYF. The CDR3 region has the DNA TGTGCCAGCAGCCCCGGGACAATCACCGAGCAGTACTTC.

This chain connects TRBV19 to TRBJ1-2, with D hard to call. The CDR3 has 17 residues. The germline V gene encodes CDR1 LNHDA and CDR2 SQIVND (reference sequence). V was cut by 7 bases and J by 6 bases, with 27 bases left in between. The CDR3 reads CASKNPRRTVPRDGYTF. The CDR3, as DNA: TGTGCCAGTAAAAACCCCCGGAGGACGGTGCCGAGAGATGGCTACACCTTC.

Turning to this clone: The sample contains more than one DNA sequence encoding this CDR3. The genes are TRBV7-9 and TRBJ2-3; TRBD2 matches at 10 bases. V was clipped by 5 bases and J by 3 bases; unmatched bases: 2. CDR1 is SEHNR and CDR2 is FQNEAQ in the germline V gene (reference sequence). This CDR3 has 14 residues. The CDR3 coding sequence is TGTGCCAGCAGCCGTAGCGGGGGGACAGATACGCAGTATTTT. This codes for CASSRSGGTDTQYF. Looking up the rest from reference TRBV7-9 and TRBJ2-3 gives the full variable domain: DTGVSQNPRHKITKRGQNVTFRCDPISEHNRLYWYRQTLGQGPEFLTYFQNEAQLEKSRLLSDRFSAERPKGSFSTLEIQRTEQGDSAMYLCASSRSGGTDTQYFGPGTRLTVL.

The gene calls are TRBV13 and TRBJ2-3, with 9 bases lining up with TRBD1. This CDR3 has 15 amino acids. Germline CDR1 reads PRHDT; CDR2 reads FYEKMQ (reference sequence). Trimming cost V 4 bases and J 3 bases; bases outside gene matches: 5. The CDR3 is CASSSSGTGTDTQYF. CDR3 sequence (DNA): TGTGCCAGCAGCTCCTCCGGGACAGGGACAGATACGCAGTATTTT.

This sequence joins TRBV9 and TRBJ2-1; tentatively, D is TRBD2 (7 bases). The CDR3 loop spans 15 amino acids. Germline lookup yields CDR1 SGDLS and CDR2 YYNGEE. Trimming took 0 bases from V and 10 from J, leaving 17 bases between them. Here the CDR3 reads CASSVAPWEGGEQFF. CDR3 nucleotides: TGTGCCAGCAGCGTAGCCCCGTGGGAGGGGGGAGAGCAGTTCTTC.